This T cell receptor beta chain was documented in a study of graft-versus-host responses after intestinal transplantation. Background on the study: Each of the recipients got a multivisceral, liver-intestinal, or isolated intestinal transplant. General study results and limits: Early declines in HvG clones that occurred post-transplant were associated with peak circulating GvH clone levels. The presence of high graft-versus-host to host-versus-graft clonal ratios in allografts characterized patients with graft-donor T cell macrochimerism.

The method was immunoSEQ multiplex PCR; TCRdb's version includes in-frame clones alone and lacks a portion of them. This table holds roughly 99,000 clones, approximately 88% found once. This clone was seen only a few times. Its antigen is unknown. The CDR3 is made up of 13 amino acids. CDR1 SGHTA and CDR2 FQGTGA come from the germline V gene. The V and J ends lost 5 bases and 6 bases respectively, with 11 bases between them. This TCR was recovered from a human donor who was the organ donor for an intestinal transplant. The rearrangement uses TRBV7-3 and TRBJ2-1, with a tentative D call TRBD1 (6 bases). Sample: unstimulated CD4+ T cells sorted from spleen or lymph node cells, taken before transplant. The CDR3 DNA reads TGTGCCAGCAGCGAGTACAGGGCCAATGAGCAGTTCTTC. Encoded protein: CASSEYRANEQFF.